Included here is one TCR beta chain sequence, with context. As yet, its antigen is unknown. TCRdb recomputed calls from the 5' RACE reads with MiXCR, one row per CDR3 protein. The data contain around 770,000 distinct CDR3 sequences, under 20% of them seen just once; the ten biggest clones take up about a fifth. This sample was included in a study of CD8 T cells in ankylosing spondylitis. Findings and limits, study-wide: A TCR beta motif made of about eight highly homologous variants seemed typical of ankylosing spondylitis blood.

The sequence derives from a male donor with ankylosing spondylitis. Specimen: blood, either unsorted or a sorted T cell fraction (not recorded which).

The CDR3 DNA follows: TGTGCCAGCATCCCTCGGGAGACTCTCACAGATACGCAGTATTTT. This encodes CASIPRETLTDTQYF. V gene TRBV27 combines with J gene TRBJ2-3; TRBD2 is a possible D gene (6 bases). Looked up from germline, CDR1 is MNHEY and CDR2 is SMNVEV (reference sequence). V gave up 7 bases and J gave up 2 bases, with 16 bases separating them. This CDR3 spans 15 amino acids.